This T cell receptor (beta chain) was sequenced for a study of cytomegalovirus exposure and HLA in healthy donors. Study overall: Around 80 million unique TCRs from HLA-typed donors were held in an early data release.

This clone was picked up a small number of times. Antigen specificity is unknown. Germline CDR1 reads ENHRY; CDR2 reads SYGVKD. V lost 10 bases and J lost 2, with 14 bases in between. CDR3 length: 13 amino acids. Primers for the PCR totalled 60 Vbeta and 13 Jbeta. The table came from immunoSEQ multiplex PCR; TCRdb's copy has only in-frame clones and leaves some out. Found here are some 130,000 clones, 8.9% of them singletons; the top ten hold about 7.5%. General observations from the study: When analyzed later, a missense DCLRE1C variant was found to be linked to TCR beta V- and J-gene trimming. Reportedly, TCR beta sequences accurately predicted HLA-A and HLA-B alleles in most subjects. TCR association rates varied by HLA locus in a later analysis, with DRB1 highest and HLA-C lowest.

Sequencing was done on a sample of PBMCs. The clonotype was recovered from a woman between 40 and 55 years old in good health and CMV-seropositive. The chain combines TRBV10-3 with TRBJ1-2; D is perhaps TRBD1 (5 bases). The CDR3 loop reads CATQDSGNYGYTF. The CDR3 DNA reads TGTGCCACTCAAGACTCAGGGAACTATGGCTACACCTTC.